This T cell receptor (beta chain) is from a study of blood T cell repertoires in COVID-19. Study context: Both acute and convalescent COVID-19 samples were obtained from the United States, Italy and Spain. PBMCs, B-cell-depleted T cells, or T cells provided the cDNA or gDNA that made up the material.

TCRdb's table, derived via immunoSEQ multiplex PCR, lists solely in-frame clones and lacks some. The table records approximately 150,000 clones, roughly 80% of them present only once. V dropped 6 bases and J dropped 4 bases, with 13 bases sitting between them. The germline CDR1 and CDR2 sequences are MNHEY and SVGAGI. The CDR3 is 13 residues long. This clone was observed a few times. The chain combines TRBV6-5 with TRBJ2-7; D might be TRBD1 (6 bases). The clonotype was recovered from an elderly woman with acute or convalescent COVID-19. Specimen: peripheral blood. The chain's CDR3 is CASSKGGEYEQYF. The CDR3 region has the DNA TGTGCCAGCAGCAAAGGGGGAGAGTACGAGCAGTACTTC.